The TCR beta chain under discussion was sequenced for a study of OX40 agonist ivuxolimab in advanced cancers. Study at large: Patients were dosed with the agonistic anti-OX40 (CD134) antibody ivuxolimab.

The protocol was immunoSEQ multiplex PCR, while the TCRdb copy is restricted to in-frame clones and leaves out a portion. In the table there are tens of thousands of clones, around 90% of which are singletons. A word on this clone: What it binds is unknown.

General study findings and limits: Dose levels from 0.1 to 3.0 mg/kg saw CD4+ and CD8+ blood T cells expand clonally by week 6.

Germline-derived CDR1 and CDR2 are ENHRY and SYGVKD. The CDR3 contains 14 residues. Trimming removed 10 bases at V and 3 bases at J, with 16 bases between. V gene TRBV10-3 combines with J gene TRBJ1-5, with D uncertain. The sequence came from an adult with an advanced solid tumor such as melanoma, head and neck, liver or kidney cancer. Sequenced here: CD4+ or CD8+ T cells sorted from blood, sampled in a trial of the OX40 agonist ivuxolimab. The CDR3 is CATADVQLNQPQHF. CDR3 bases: TGTGCCACCGCCGACGTGCAACTCAATCAGCCCCAGCATTTT.